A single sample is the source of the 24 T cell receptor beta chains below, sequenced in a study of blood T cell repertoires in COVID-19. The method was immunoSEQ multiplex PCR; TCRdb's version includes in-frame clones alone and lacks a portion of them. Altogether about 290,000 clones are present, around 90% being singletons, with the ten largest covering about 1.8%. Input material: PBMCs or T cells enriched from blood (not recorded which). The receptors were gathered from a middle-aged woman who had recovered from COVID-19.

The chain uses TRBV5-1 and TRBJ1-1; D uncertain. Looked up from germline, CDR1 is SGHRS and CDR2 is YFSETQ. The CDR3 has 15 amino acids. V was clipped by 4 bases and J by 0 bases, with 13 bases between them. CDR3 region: CASSGSGSMNTEAFF. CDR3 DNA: TGCGCCAGCAGCGGGAGCGGTAGCATGAACACTGAAGCTTTCTTT.

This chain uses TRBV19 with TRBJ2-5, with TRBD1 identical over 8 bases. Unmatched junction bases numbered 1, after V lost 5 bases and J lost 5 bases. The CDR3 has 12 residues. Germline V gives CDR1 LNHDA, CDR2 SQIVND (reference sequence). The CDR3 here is CASSYRGETQYF. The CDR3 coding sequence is TGTGCCAGTAGTTACAGGGGGGAGACCCAGTACTTC.

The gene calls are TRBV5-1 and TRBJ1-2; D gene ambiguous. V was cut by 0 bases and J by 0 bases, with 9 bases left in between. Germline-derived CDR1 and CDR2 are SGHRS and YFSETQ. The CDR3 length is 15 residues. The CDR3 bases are TGCGCCAGCAGCTTGGCAGGCTACCCTAACTATGGCTACACCTTC. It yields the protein CASSLAGYPNYGYTF.

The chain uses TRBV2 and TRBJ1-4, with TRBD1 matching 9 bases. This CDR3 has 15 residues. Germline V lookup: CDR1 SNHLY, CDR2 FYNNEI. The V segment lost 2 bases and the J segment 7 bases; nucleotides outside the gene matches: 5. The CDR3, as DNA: TGTGCCAGCAGTGAAACCGGGACAGGGAGTGAAAAACTGTTTTTT. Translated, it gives CASSETGTGSEKLFF.

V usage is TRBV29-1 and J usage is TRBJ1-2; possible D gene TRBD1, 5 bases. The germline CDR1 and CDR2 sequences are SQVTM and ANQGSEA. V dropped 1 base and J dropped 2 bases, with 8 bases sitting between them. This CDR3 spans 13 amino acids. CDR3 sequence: CSVEGDWNYGYTF. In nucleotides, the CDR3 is TGCAGCGTTGAAGGGGACTGGAACTATGGCTACACCTTC. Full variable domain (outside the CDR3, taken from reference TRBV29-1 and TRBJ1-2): SAVISQKPSRDICQRGTSLTIQCQVDSQVTMMFWYRQQPGQSLTLIATANQGSEATYESGFVIDKFPISRPNLTFSTLTVSNMSPEDSSIYLCSVEGDWNYGYTFGSGTRLTVV.

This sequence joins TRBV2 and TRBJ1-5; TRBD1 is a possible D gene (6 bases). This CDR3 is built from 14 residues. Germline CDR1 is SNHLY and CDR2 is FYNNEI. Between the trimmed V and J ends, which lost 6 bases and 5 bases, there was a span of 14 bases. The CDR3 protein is CASSAAGAHQPQHF. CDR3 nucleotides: TGTGCCAGCAGCGCCGCGGGGGCTCATCAGCCCCAGCATTTT.

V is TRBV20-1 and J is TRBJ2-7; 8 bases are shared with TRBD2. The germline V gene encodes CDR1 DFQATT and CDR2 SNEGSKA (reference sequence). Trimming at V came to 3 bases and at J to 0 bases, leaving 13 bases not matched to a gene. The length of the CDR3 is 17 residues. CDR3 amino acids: CSASMASGLSSSYEQYF. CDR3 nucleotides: TGCAGTGCTAGTATGGCTAGCGGGCTTTCCAGCTCCTACGAGCAGTACTTC.

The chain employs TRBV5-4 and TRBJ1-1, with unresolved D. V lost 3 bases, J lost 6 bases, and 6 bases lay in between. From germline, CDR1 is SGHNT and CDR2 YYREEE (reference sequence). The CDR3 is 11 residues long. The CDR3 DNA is TGTGCCAGCAGCTCCCCATCTGAAGCTTTCTTT. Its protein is CASSSPSEAFF.

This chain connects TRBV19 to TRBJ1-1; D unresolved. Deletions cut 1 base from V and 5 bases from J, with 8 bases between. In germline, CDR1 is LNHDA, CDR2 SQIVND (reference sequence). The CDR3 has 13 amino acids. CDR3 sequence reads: CASSIGLWTEAFF. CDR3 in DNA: TGTGCCAGTAGTATAGGACTGTGGACTGAAGCTTTCTTT.

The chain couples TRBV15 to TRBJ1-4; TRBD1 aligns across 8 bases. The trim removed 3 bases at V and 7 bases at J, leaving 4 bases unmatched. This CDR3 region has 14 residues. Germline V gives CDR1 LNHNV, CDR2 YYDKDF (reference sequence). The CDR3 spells CATSRDRVAEKLFF. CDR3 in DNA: TGTGCCACCAGCAGGGACAGGGTCGCTGAAAAACTGTTTTTT.

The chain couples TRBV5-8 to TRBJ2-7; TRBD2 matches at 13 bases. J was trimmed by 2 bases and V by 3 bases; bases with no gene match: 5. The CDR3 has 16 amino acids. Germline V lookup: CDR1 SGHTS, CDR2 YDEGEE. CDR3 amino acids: CASSSRTSGRTYEQYF. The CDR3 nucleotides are TGTGCCAGCAGCTCCCGGACTAGCGGGAGAACCTACGAGCAGTACTTC.

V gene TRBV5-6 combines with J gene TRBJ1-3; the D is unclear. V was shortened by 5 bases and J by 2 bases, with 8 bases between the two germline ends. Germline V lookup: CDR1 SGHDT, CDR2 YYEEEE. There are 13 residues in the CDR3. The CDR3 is CASSFNAGNTIYF. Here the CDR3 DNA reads TGTGCCAGCAGTTTCAATGCTGGAAACACCATATATTTT.

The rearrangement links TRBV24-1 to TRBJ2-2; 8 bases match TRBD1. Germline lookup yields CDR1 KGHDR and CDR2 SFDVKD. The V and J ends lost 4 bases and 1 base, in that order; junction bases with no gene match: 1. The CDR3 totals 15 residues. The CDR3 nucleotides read TGTGCCACCAGTGACGGGACAGGGAACACCGGGGAGCTGTTTTTT. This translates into CATSDGTGNTGELFF.

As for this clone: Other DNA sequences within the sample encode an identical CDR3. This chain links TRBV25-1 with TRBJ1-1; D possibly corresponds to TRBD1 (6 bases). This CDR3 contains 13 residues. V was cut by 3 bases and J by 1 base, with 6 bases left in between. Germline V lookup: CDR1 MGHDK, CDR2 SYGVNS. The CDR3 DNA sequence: TGTGCCAGCAGTGAGGGACAGAACACTGAAGCTTTCTTT. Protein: CASSEGQNTEAFF. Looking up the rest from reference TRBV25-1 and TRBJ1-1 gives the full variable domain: EADIYQTPRYLVIGTGKKITLECSQTMGHDKMYWYQQDPGMELHLIHYSYGVNSTEKGDLSSESTVSRIRTEHFPLTLESARPSHTSQYLCASSEGQNTEAFFGQGTRLTVV.

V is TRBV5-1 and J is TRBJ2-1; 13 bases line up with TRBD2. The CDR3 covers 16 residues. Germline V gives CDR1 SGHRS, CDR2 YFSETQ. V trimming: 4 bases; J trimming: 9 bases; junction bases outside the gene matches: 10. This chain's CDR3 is CASSPGLAGVQGEQFF. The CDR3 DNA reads TGCGCCAGCAGCCCCGGACTAGCGGGGGTCCAGGGTGAGCAGTTCTTC. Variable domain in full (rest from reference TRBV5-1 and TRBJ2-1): KAGVTQTPRYLIKTRGQQVTLSCSPISGHRSVSWYQQTPGQGLQFLFEYFSETQRNKGNFPGRFSGRQFSNSRSEMNVSTLELGDSALYLCASSPGLAGVQGEQFFGPGTRLTVL.

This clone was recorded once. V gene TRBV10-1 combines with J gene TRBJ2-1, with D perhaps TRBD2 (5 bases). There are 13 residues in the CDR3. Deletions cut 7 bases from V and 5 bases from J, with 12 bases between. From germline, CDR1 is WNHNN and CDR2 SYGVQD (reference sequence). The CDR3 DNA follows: TGCGCCAGCACCGCGGGCCACAACAATGAGCAGTTCTTC. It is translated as CASTAGHNNEQFF.

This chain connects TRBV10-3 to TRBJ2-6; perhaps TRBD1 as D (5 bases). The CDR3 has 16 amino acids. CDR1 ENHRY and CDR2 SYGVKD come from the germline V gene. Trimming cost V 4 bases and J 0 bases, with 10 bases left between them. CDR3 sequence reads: CAISGPGNSGANVLTF. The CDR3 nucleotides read TGTGCCATCAGTGGCCCAGGGAACTCTGGGGCCAACGTCCTGACTTTC.

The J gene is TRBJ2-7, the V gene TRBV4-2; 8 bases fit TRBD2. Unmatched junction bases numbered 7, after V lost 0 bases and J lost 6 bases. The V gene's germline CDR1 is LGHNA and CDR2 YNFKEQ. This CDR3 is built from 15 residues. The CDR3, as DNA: TGTGCCAGCAGCCAAGATATGGGCGGGGGGATCGAGCAGTACTTC. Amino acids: CASSQDMGGGIEQYF.

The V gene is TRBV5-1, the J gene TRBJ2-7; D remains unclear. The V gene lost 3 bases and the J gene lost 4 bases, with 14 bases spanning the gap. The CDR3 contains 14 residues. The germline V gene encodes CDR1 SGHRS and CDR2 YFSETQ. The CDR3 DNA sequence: TGCGCCAGCAGCTCAGCACCCGGAGCTTACGAGCAGTACTTC. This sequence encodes CASSSAPGAYEQYF. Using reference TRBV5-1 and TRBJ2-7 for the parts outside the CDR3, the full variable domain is KAGVTQTPRYLIKTRGQQVTLSCSPISGHRSVSWYQQTPGQGLQFLFEYFSETQRNKGNFPGRFSGRQFSNSRSEMNVSTLELGDSALYLCASSSAPGAYEQYFGPGTRLTVT.

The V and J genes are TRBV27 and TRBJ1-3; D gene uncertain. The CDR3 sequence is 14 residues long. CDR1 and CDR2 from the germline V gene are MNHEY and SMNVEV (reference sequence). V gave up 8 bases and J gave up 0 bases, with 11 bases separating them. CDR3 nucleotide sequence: TGTGCCAGCCGACTCGGAAGCTCTGGAAACACCATATATTTT. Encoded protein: CASRLGSSGNTIYF.

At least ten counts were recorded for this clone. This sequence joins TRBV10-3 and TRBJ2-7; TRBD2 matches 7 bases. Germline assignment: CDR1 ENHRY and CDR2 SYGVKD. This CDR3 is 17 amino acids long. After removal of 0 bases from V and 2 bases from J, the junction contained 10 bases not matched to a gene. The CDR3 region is CAISESVGLAATYEQYF. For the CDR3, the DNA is TGTGCCATCAGTGAGTCGGTAGGGCTAGCGGCAACCTACGAGCAGTACTTC.

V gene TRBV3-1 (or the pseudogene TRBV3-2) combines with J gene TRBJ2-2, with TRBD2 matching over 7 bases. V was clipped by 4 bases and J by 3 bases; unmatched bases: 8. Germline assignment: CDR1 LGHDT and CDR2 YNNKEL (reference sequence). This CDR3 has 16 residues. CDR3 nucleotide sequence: TGTGCCAGCAGCCCCTGGGACCGGGGGGACACCGGGGAGCTGTTTTTT. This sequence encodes CASSPWDRGDTGELFF.

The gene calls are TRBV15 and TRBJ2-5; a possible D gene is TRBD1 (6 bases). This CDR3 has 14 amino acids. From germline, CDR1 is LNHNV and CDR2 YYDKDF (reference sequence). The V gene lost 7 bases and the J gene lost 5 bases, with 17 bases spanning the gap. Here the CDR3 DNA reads TGTGCCACCACCACAGGGATTTCTAAGGAGACCCAGTACTTC. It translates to CATTTGISKETQYF.

The CDR3 sequence: CASSKPGGNKAGYTF. For the CDR3, the DNA is TGTGCCAGCAGTAAACCGGGGGGGAACAAAGCGGGCTACACCTTC. The V and J genes are TRBV2 and TRBJ1-2, with a weak D call TRBD1 (5 bases). Looked up from germline, CDR1 is SNHLY and CDR2 is FYNNEI. Trimming took off 5 bases at V and 8 bases at J, with 21 bases between the two ends. The CDR3 runs 15 residues.